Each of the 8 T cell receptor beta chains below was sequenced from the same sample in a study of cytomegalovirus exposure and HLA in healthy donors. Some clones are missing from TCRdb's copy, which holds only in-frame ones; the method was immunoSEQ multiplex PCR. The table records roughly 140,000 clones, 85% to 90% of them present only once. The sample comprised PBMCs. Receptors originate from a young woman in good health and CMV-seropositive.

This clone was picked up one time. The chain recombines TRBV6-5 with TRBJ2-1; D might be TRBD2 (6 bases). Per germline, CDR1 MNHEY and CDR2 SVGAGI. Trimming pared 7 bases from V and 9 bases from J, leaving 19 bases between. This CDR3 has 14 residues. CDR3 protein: CASTRGDGGAEQFF. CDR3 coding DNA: TGTGCCAGCACCCGAGGGGACGGCGGGGCTGAGCAGTTCTTC.

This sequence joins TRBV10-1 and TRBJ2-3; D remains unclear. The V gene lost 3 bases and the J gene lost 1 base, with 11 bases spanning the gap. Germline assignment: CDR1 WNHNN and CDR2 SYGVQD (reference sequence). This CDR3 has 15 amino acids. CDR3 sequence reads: CASSDSTPGTDTQYF. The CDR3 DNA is TGCGCCAGCAGTGACAGTACCCCAGGCACAGATACGCAGTATTTT.

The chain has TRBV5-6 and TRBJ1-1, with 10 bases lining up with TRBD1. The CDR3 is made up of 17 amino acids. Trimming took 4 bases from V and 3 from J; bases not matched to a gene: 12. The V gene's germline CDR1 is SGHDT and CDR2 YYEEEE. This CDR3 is CASSVDRGGLSDTEAFF. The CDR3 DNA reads TGTGCCAGCAGCGTGGACAGGGGGGGACTATCGGACACTGAAGCTTTCTTT.

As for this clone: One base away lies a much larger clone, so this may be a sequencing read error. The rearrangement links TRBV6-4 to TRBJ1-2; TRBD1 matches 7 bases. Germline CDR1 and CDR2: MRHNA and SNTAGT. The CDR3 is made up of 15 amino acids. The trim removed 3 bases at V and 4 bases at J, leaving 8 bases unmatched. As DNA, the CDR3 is TGTGCCAGCAGTGAAGGAGGGGGCGCCAGCTATGGCTACACCTTC. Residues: CASSEGGGASYGYTF.

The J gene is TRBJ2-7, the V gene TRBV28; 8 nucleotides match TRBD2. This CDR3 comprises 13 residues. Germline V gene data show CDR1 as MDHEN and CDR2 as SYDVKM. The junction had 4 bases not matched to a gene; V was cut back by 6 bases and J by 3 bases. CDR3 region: CASSLLAVYEQYF. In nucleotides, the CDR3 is TGTGCCAGCAGCCTACTAGCGGTCTACGAGCAGTACTTC.

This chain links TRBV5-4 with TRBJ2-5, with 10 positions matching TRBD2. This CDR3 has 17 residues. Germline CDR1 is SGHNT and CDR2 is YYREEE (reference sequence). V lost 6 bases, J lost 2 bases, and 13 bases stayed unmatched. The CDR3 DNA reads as TGTGCCAGCAAAACCGGGACTAGCGTTTCCTTACAAGAGACCCAGTACTTC. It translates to CASKTGTSVSLQETQYF.

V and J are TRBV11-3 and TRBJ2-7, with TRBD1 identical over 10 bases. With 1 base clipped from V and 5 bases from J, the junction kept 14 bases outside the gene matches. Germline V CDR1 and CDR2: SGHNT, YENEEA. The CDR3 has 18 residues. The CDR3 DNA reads TGTGCCAGCAGCTTAGGACCTGGGACAGGGGCCAGGGTGGACGAGCAGTACTTC. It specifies CASSLGPGTGARVDEQYF.

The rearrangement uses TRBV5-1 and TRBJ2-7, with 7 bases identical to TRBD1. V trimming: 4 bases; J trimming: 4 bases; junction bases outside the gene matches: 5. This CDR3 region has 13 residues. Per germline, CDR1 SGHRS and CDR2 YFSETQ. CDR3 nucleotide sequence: TGCGCCAGCAGCCAAGGACAGGCTTACGAGCAGTACTTC. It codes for CASSQGQAYEQYF.